The 13 T cell receptor beta chains presented below share a single source sample, sequenced in a study of shared clonotypes between healthy human individuals. Naive-designated CD8 cells lacked CD45RO, were positively enriched for CCR7, and omitted terminally differentiated effector memory CD45RA+ cells. Libraries were prepared by immunoSEQ multiplex PCR; TCRdb keeps only in-frame clonotypes and omits some of them. The data contain over 2 million clones, over 85% of them seen just once; the ten biggest clones take up about 1.1%. The source material was naive CD8+ T cells sorted from blood. These receptors were obtained from a man aged 18 to 30 in good health.

V usage is TRBV5-6 and J usage is TRBJ2-3; 9 nucleotides align to TRBD1. V gave up 4 bases and J gave up 5 bases; unmatched junction bases: 8. This CDR3 is 15 amino acids long. Germline assignment: CDR1 SGHDT and CDR2 YYEEEE. The CDR3 spells CASSIGTGSGDTQYF. CDR3 nucleotides: TGTGCCAGCAGCATTGGGACAGGGTCCGGAGATACGCAGTATTTT.

The V call is TRBV6-7, the J call TRBJ1-1; possible D gene TRBD1, 6 bases. TRBV6-7 is an open reading frame, and its role is uncertain. CDR3 length: 15 amino acids. V shed 4 bases and J shed 3 bases, with 15 bases lying between them. CDR3 bases: TGTGCCAGCAGTTCCCGCCGGGACATACACACTGAAGCTTTCTTT. It codes for CASSSRRDIHTEAFF.

The table lists this clone with a count of one. V usage is TRBV5-4 and J usage is TRBJ2-6; possible D gene TRBD2, 5 bases. The CDR3 runs 15 residues. Trimming took 3 bases from V and 2 from J, leaving 9 bases between them. Germline CDR1 SGHNT, CDR2 YYREEE (reference sequence). In nucleotides, the CDR3 is TGTGCCAGCAGCTCCAGCGGAGCTGGGGCCAACGTCCTGACTTTC. Its protein product is CASSSSGAGANVLTF.

To note about this clone: Sequence at one end of the junction differs from germline and may be a read error. This chain connects TRBV7-7 to TRBJ2-3; 8 nucleotides align to TRBD1. The CDR3 is made up of 15 amino acids. Germline CDR1 is SSHAT and CDR2 is FNYEAQ (reference sequence). CDR3 protein: CASSLHSGGADTQYF. In DNA form, the CDR3 reads TGTGCTAGCAGCTTACATTCAGGGGGCGCAGATACGCAGTATTTT.

The gene calls are TRBV28 and TRBJ1-3; D unclear. Trimming left V 4 bases short and J 0 bases short, with 7 bases between. Germline values: CDR1 MDHEN, CDR2 SYDVKM. The CDR3 consists of 14 residues. DNA for the CDR3: TGTGCCAGCAGTTATTTTCGCTCTGGAAACACCATATATTTT. Translation: CASSYFRSGNTIYF.

This sequence joins TRBV19 and TRBJ2-7; D is unclear. The CDR3 consists of 14 residues. V was shortened by 1 base and J by 2 bases, with 9 bases between the two germline ends. Germline V CDR1 and CDR2: LNHDA, SQIVND (reference sequence). For the CDR3, the DNA is TGTGCCAGTAGTATAGGCGTAGGTACCTACGAGCAGTACTTC. Protein sequence: CASSIGVGTYEQYF.

J is TRBJ2-7 and V is TRBV7-9; TRBD2 matches at 10 bases. Trimming removed 5 bases from V and 2 bases from J; junction bases left unmatched: 12. The CDR3 spans 17 residues. The germline gives CDR1 SEHNR, CDR2 FQNEAQ (reference sequence). CDR3 bases: TGTGCCAGCAGCGAGGACACTACTAGCGGGACGACCTACGAGCAGTACTTC. It translates to CASSEDTTSGTTYEQYF. Looking up the rest from reference TRBV7-9 and TRBJ2-7 gives the full variable domain: DTGVSQNPRHKITKRGQNVTFRCDPISEHNRLYWYRQTLGQGPEFLTYFQNEAQLEKSRLLSDRFSAERPKGSFSTLEIQRTEQGDSAMYLCASSEDTTSGTTYEQYFGPGTRLTVT.

The chain uses TRBV6-1 and TRBJ2-7, with D perhaps being TRBD1 or TRBD2 (6 bases each). Germline V lookup: CDR1 MNHNS, CDR2 SASEGT. V was cut by 0 bases and J by 0 bases, with 12 bases left in between. This CDR3 is 16 amino acids long. CDR3 protein: CASSEAGGNYSYEQYF. The DNA of the CDR3 is TGTGCCAGCAGTGAAGCGGGGGGCAACTACTCCTACGAGCAGTACTTC.

The chain recombines TRBV6-5 with TRBJ1-1; 8 nucleotides match TRBD1. V lost 0 bases, J lost 8 bases, and 5 bases stayed unmatched. The CDR3 contains 14 residues. Germline loops: CDR1 MNHEY, CDR2 SVGAGI. The CDR3 DNA is TGTGCCAGCAGTTACTCGAGTTGGGACAGGGAAGCTTTCTTT. As protein: CASSYSSWDREAFF.

Remarks on this clone: This CDR3 is also generated by other DNA sequences in the sample. The chain carries TRBV6-5 and TRBJ1-2, with a tentative D call TRBD1 (5 bases). V lost 0 bases, J lost 6 bases, and 11 bases lay in between. CDR3 length: 14 residues. Germline CDR1 reads MNHEY; CDR2 reads SVGAGI. The CDR3 here is CASSYSEGPDGYTF. Written as DNA, the CDR3 is TGTGCCAGCAGTTACTCTGAGGGGCCCGATGGCTACACCTTC.

V gene TRBV4-1 combines with J gene TRBJ2-7, with D possibly being TRBD2 (6 bases). Germline loops: CDR1 MGHRA, CDR2 YSYEKL. V lost 4 bases and J lost 5, with 21 bases in between. This CDR3 is built from 16 residues. CDR3 residues: CASSLKGQRGNDEQYF. The CDR3 nucleotides are TGCGCCAGCAGCCTGAAGGGGCAGCGCGGGAACGACGAGCAGTACTTC.

The chain employs TRBV15 and TRBJ1-5, with 10 bases that match TRBD1. The CDR3 covers 15 residues. The germline V gene encodes CDR1 LNHNV and CDR2 YYDKDF (reference sequence). V dropped 3 bases and J dropped 6; count of bases not matched to a gene: 5. The CDR3 loop is CATSRQGQGFQPQHF. CDR3 coding DNA: TGTGCCACCAGCAGGCAGGGACAGGGGTTTCAGCCCCAGCATTTT.

V is TRBV11-2 and J is TRBJ2-3, with TRBD2 matching 10 bases. Germline lookup yields CDR1 SGHAT and CDR2 FQNNGV. The junction had 12 bases not matched to a gene; V was cut back by 4 bases and J by 5 bases. The length of the CDR3 is 17 residues. CDR3 DNA sequence: TGTGCCAGCAGCTCCCCGGTGAGCGGGAGGGCCGAAGATACGCAGTATTTT. Amino acids: CASSSPVSGRAEDTQYF.